The 20 T cell receptor beta chains below come from one sample, sequenced in a study of blood T cell repertoires in COVID-19. Assay used: immunoSEQ multiplex PCR; TCRdb lists only in-frame clones, some missing. The table shows about 250,000 clones, with about nine tenths occurring only once. Sequences were obtained from peripheral blood. Receptor source: a woman aged 25 to 39 with COVID-19, enrolled during active disease.

The chain recombines TRBV12-3 or TRBV12-4 with TRBJ2-7, with a weak D call TRBD2 (5 bases). V was clipped by 8 bases and J by 6 bases, with 11 bases between them. CDR3 length: 11 amino acids. CDR3 protein: CASWAGREQYF. The CDR3 bases are TGTGCCAGCTGGGCGGGTCGCGAGCAGTACTTC.

The V call is TRBV7-2, the J call TRBJ2-5; 9 bases map to TRBD2. The ends lost 6 bases at V and 5 bases at J; junction bases unmatched: 10. Germline V CDR1 and CDR2: SGHTA, FQGNSA. This CDR3 has 15 amino acids. CDR3 in amino acids: CASRPGGGAGETQYF. CDR3 coding DNA: TGTGCCAGCAGGCCCGGCGGGGGGGCGGGGGAGACCCAGTACTTC.

The rearrangement links TRBV7-2 to TRBJ2-1, with 7 nucleotides matching TRBD2. V trimming: 2 bases; J trimming: 7 bases; junction bases outside the gene matches: 14. CDR1 and CDR2 (germline): SGHTA, FQGNSA. This CDR3 contains 17 residues. The CDR3 here is CASSLRWQGGRRNEQFF. The DNA of the CDR3 is TGTGCCAGCAGCTTACGATGGCAGGGAGGGAGGAGGAATGAGCAGTTCTTC.

DNA for the CDR3: TGTGCCAGCAGTCGAGGACTAGCGGGGGAGCAGTACGTC. It specifies CASSRGLAGEQYV. The chain has TRBV12-3 or TRBV12-4 and TRBJ2-7, with TRBD2 matching over 12 bases. There are 13 residues in the CDR3. The V gene end was trimmed by 5 bases and the J gene end by 7 bases; junction bases not matched to a gene: 3.

V gene TRBV9 combines with J gene TRBJ2-3; TRBD2 matches 9 bases. Unmatched junction bases numbered 8, after V lost 5 bases and J lost 4 bases. This CDR3 region has 15 residues. The V gene's germline CDR1 is SGDLS and CDR2 YYNGEE. The DNA of the CDR3 is TGTGCCAGCAGTCTAGCGGGAACAGGGGCAGATACGCAGTATTTT. It yields the protein CASSLAGTGADTQYF.

The table lists this clone with a few counts. V gene TRBV19 combines with J gene TRBJ2-2; TRBD2 aligns across 9 bases. CDR3 length: 17 amino acids. The J segment lost 0 bases and the V segment lost 6 bases, leaving 8 bases of the junction unmatched. Germline CDR1 reads LNHDA; CDR2 reads SQIVND (reference sequence). The CDR3 protein is CASSRRGLASNTGELFF. CDR3 coding DNA: TGTGCCAGTAGCCGCCGGGGACTAGCCTCGAACACCGGGGAGCTGTTTTTT.

V and J are TRBV10-1 and TRBJ2-5, with D tentatively TRBD2 (5 bases). V was trimmed by 2 bases and J by 2 bases, leaving 12 bases between them. The CDR3 contains 15 residues. Per the germline V gene, CDR1 is WNHNN and CDR2 is SYGVQD (reference sequence). The CDR3 here is CASSETRTGQETQYF. In nucleotides, the CDR3 is TGCGCCAGCAGTGAGACGAGGACTGGTCAAGAGACCCAGTACTTC.

The chain links TRBV7-9 to TRBJ1-3; TRBD1 might be the D (5 bases). The CDR3 is made up of 15 amino acids. The ends were cut back, 6 bases at V and 0 bases at J, with 12 bases in the middle. Germline CDR1 is SEHNR and CDR2 is FQNEAQ (reference sequence). The CDR3 reads CASRVGGSSGNTIYF. In DNA, the CDR3 is TGTGCCAGCAGAGTGGGGGGGAGCTCTGGAAACACCATATATTTT.

A remark on this clone: The same CDR3 also results from other DNA sequences found in this sample. The rearrangement links TRBV6-2 or TRBV6-3 to TRBJ1-5, with a weak D call TRBD1 (6 bases). From germline, CDR1 is MNHEY and CDR2 SVGEGT. The CDR3 runs to 14 residues. Trimming cost V 0 bases and J 4 bases, with 7 bases left between them. This CDR3 is CASSYSGGNQPQHF. The CDR3 nucleotides read TGTGCCAGCAGTTACTCAGGGGGAAATCAGCCCCAGCATTTT.

This clone was counted once. The chain uses TRBV10-3 and TRBJ2-3; D call uncertain. Germline V CDR1 and CDR2: ENHRY, SYGVKD. The CDR3 covers 11 residues. The V end was cut by 6 bases, the J end by 2 bases, with 3 bases between. The CDR3 region has the DNA TGTGCCATCAGCTCCACAGATACGCAGTATTTT. Protein: CAISSTDTQYF.

The chain couples TRBV6-2 or TRBV6-3 to TRBJ2-3, with 11 bases matching TRBD2. V gave up 5 bases and J gave up 2 bases; unmatched junction bases: 3. The CDR3 runs 15 residues. Germline lookup yields CDR1 MNHEY and CDR2 SVGEGT. The CDR3 coding sequence is TGTGCCAGCAGTCTACTAGCGGGAGCCACAGATACGCAGTATTTT. This codes for CASSLLAGATDTQYF.

This sequence joins TRBV7-8 and TRBJ2-7, with D possibly matching TRBD1 (6 bases). This CDR3 region has 13 residues. V lost 6 bases and J lost 1, with 10 bases in between. Germline lookup yields CDR1 SGHVS and CDR2 FQNEAQ. CDR3 sequence reads: CASSPTGSYEQYV. In DNA form, the CDR3 reads TGTGCCAGCAGTCCTACAGGGTCCTACGAGCAGTACGTC.

This clone was counted once. V and J are TRBV5-1 and TRBJ2-2; 10 bases match TRBD2. V shed 1 base, J shed 2 bases, and the junction held 2 bases outside the gene matches. This CDR3 is built from 16 residues. CDR1 is SGHRS, CDR2 YFSETQ, per germline. CDR3 sequence reads: CASSLTSGDNTGELFF. DNA for the CDR3: TGCGCCAGCAGCTTGACTAGCGGGGACAACACCGGGGAGCTGTTTTTT. Based on the CDR3 plus reference TRBV5-1 and TRBJ2-2, the full variable domain is KAGVTQTPRYLIKTRGQQVTLSCSPISGHRSVSWYQQTPGQGLQFLFEYFSETQRNKGNFPGRFSGRQFSNSRSEMNVSTLELGDSALYLCASSLTSGDNTGELFFGEGSRLTVL.

The V and J genes are TRBV7-9 and TRBJ1-5, with D perhaps matching TRBD1 (6 bases). CDR1 SEHNR and CDR2 FQNEAQ come from the germline V gene (reference sequence). The CDR3 loop spans 16 amino acids. Trimming shortened V by 5 bases and J by 5 bases, and 19 bases separated the two germline ends. CDR3 protein: CASSRTGIGKDQPQHF. CDR3 nucleotides: TGTGCCAGCAGCCGAACAGGGATCGGTAAGGATCAGCCCCAGCATTTT.

The J gene is TRBJ1-2, the V gene TRBV19, with D possibly TRBD1 on 5 matching bases. The CDR3 consists of 14 residues. CDR1 and CDR2 (germline): LNHDA, SQIVND (reference sequence). Trimming took off 6 bases at V and 5 bases at J, with 16 bases between the two ends. CDR3 loop: CASRNSRRGYGYTF. The CDR3, as DNA: TGTGCCAGTAGGAACTCCCGGCGGGGGTATGGCTACACCTTC.

The chain is built from TRBV19 and TRBJ1-4; D uncertain. The CDR3 runs 13 residues. V was pared by 5 bases and J by 8 bases, with 12 bases between. The germline CDR1 and CDR2 sequences are LNHDA and SQIVND (reference sequence). CDR3 residues: CASSPPGGEKLFF. CDR3 coding DNA: TGTGCCAGTAGTCCCCCGGGAGGAGAAAAACTGTTTTTT.

This chain connects TRBV29-1 to TRBJ1-1, with no clear D. The germline CDR1 and CDR2 sequences are SQVTM and ANQGSEA. This CDR3 spans 13 amino acids. Trimming stripped 4 bases from V and 3 bases from J, with 12 bases between. The CDR3 reads CSVASSIYTEAFF. The CDR3 DNA reads TGCAGCGTTGCCTCAAGCATATACACTGAAGCTTTCTTT.

The chain combines TRBV6-5 with TRBJ1-1, with D possibly being TRBD1 (5 bases). CDR1 is MNHEY, CDR2 SVGAGI, per germline. The CDR3 has 14 amino acids. V gave up 2 bases and J gave up 4 bases, with 11 bases separating them. CDR3 sequence: CASSYQGLATEAFF. DNA of the CDR3: TGTGCCAGCAGTTACCAGGGTTTGGCCACTGAAGCTTTCTTT.

The chain joins TRBV27 to TRBJ2-7; TRBD1 agrees at 10 bases. The V and J ends lost 4 bases and 6 bases, in that order; junction bases with no gene match: 18. The CDR3 spans 18 residues. Germline loops: CDR1 MNHEY, CDR2 SMNVEV (reference sequence). The CDR3 region has the DNA TGTGCCAGCAGTTCCCTAACTCGATCCGGGACAGGGGTAGGCGAGCAGTACTTC. Its protein is CASSSLTRSGTGVGEQYF.

The DNA for the CDR3 is TGTGCCAGCAGCCAACAACTAGCGGGAGATAGAGATACGCAGTATTTT. Its protein product is CASSQQLAGDRDTQYF. V usage is TRBV5-4 and J usage is TRBJ2-3, with 11 bases aligning to TRBD2. The CDR3 has 16 residues. The germline gives CDR1 SGHNT, CDR2 YYREEE (reference sequence). The J segment lost 5 bases and the V segment lost 4 bases, leaving 9 bases of the junction unmatched.